The source of this TCR beta chain is a study of shared clonotypes between healthy human individuals. CD8 cells classed as naive were CD45RO-negative and positively selected for CCR7, excluding terminally differentiated effector memory CD45RA+ cells. With regard to this clone: What it recognizes is unknown.

V lost 1 base to trimming and J lost 5 bases; unmatched junction nucleotides: 5. CDR3 length: 16 residues. CDR1 is SNHLY, CDR2 FYNNEI, per germline. The study, taken as a whole, reports: Non-shared clonotypes showed lower generation probabilities than clonotypes common to all four donors. An effect of sequencing depth on clonotype sharing among donors was expected. Though the depth was large, rarefaction showed that sorted-subset sequencing was incomplete. Memory subsets had estimated richness that was generally smaller than that of naive subsets.

Sequencing used immunoSEQ multiplex PCR; TCRdb keeps in-frame clones, though not all of them. The sample has 760,000 or so clones; about 96% are singletons. The chain uses TRBV2 and TRBJ2-1; 10 positions match TRBD2. The TCR was taken from a man in his thirties or forties in good health. Material for sequencing was naive CD8+ T cells sorted from blood. CDR3 nucleotides: TGTGCCAGCAGTGAAGGAGGGACTAGCGCACACAATGAGCAGTTCTTC. Its protein product is CASSEGGTSAHNEQFF. Complete variable domain (other parts from reference TRBV2 and TRBJ2-1): EPEVTQTPSHQVTQMGQEVILRCVPISNHLYFYWYRQILGQKVEFLVSFYNNEISEKSEIFDDQFSVERPDGSNFTLKIRSTKLEDSAMYFCASSEGGTSAHNEQFFGPGTRLTVL.